A selection of T cell receptor beta chains follows, all from one sample in a study of cytomegalovirus exposure and HLA in healthy donors. The assay was immunoSEQ multiplex PCR, and TCRdb's table has in-frame clones only and misses some. The sample contains 300,000 to 350,000 clones, approximately 85% of which appear only once. The sample taken for sequencing was PBMCs. These receptors all stem from a man aged 25 to 40 in good health and CMV-seronegative. CDR3s include the opening cysteine and the closing phenylalanine or tryptophan. The D gene is left open where the match is weak. Clone size is shown for a subset of rows, as once, few, many or a class of expanded clone.

clone size: .
V gene: TRBV4-3
J gene: TRBJ1-2
D gene: .
CDR3 DNA: TGCGCCAGCAGTACTACCGATGAGGGAAACTATGGCTACACCTTC
CDR3 protein: CASSTTDEGNYGYTF

clone size: few
V gene: TRBV28
J gene: TRBJ1-6
D gene: .
CDR3 DNA: TGTGCCAGCAGCCGCCTGGGAGGTAATTCACCCCTCCACTTT
CDR3 protein: CASSRLGGNSPLHF

clone size: once
V gene: TRBV9
J gene: TRBJ1-1
D gene: TRBD1
CDR3 DNA: TGTGCCAGCAGCGCGGGACAGCAGAACACTGAAGCTTTCTTT
CDR3 protein: CASSAGQQNTEAFF

clone size: .
V gene: TRBV10-1
J gene: TRBJ1-2
D gene: TRBD1
CDR3 DNA: TGCGCCAGCAGTGAGCCCCGGGACAGGGGCATGGAAGACTATGGCTACACCTTC
CDR3 protein: CASSEPRDRGMEDYGYTF

clone size: .
V gene: TRBV19
J gene: TRBJ2-7
D gene: .
CDR3 DNA: TGTGCCAGTAGTATCACAGGCAGCTCCTACGAGCAGTACTTC
CDR3 protein: CASSITGSSYEQYF

clone size: .
V gene: TRBV6-4
J gene: TRBJ1-5
D gene: TRBD1
CDR3 DNA: TGTGCCATAAAATCAGCCCAGGGGGCAAGAGTAAGCAATCAGCCCCAGCATTTT
CDR3 protein: CAIKSAQGARVSNQPQHF

clone size: .
V gene: TRBV7-2
J gene: TRBJ1-5
D gene: .
CDR3 DNA: TGTGCCAGCAGCTTAGACCCCGGGAATCAGCCCCAGCATTTT
CDR3 protein: CASSLDPGNQPQHF

clone size: .
V gene: TRBV5-4
J gene: TRBJ1-3
D gene: .
CDR3 DNA: TGTGCCAGCAGCTTGAATACTGGAAACACCATATATTTT
CDR3 protein: CASSLNTGNTIYF

clone size: .
V gene: TRBV10-3
J gene: TRBJ2-7
D gene: .
CDR3 DNA: TGTGCCATCAGTGGACTACAGGGTCCCTACGAGCAGTACTTC
CDR3 protein: CAISGLQGPYEQYF

clone size: .
V gene: TRBV6-5
J gene: TRBJ2-7
D gene: .
CDR3 DNA: TGTGCCAGCAGTTACTGGGCAGGGGCCCCCTACGAGCAGTACTTC
CDR3 protein: CASSYWAGAPYEQYF

clone size: .
V gene: TRBV14
J gene: TRBJ2-5
D gene: TRBD2
CDR3 DNA: TGTGCCAGCAGCCACTCGGGGGGGCTTGGAGAGACCCAGTACTTC
CDR3 protein: CASSHSGGLGETQYF

clone size: .
V gene: TRBV4-1
J gene: TRBJ2-1
D gene: TRBD1
CDR3 DNA: TGCGCCAGCAGCCAAGGGGGACAGGGAAACTACAATGAGCAGTTCTTC
CDR3 protein: CASSQGGQGNYNEQFF

clone size: .
V gene: TRBV5-4
J gene: TRBJ2-7
D gene: TRBD2
CDR3 DNA: TGTGCCAGCACCCCTAGCGGGGGGCCCTATGAGCAGTACTTC
CDR3 protein: CASTPSGGPYEQYF

clone size: .
V gene: TRBV15
J gene: TRBJ2-5
D gene: .
CDR3 DNA: TGTGCCACCAGCAGAGATCCAGGATACCAAGAGACCCAGTACTTC
CDR3 protein: CATSRDPGYQETQYF

clone size: .
V gene: TRBV27
J gene: TRBJ2-3
D gene: .
CDR3 DNA: TGTGCCAGCAGTTTGGCGGTCACAGATACGCAGTATTTT
CDR3 protein: CASSLAVTDTQYF

clone size: .
V gene: TRBV11-2
J gene: TRBJ2-7
D gene: TRBD1
CDR3 DNA: TGTGCCAGCAGCGCGCCGGGACAGACCTACGAGCAGTACTTC
CDR3 protein: CASSAPGQTYEQYF

clone size: .
V gene: TRBV2
J gene: TRBJ2-3
D gene: .
CDR3 DNA: TGTGCCAGCAGTGGTGACAGGCCAGATACGCAGTATTTT
CDR3 protein: CASSGDRPDTQYF

clone size: .
V gene: TRBV6-6
J gene: TRBJ1-2
D gene: .
CDR3 DNA: TGTGCCAGCAGTCCGGATTTGACTGTTAACTATGGCTACACCTTC
CDR3 protein: CASSPDLTVNYGYTF

clone size: .
V gene: TRBV7-9
J gene: TRBJ2-3
D gene: TRBD2
CDR3 DNA: TGTGCCAGCAGCCCCCGGATGGGCGGGGGGGCAGATACGCAGTATTTT
CDR3 protein: CASSPRMGGGADTQYF

clone size: once
V gene: TRBV19
J gene: TRBJ1-6
D gene: TRBD1
CDR3 DNA: TGTGCCAGTAGTAAGGACAGGATTTCACCCCTCCACTTT
CDR3 protein: CASSKDRISPLHF

clone size: once
V gene: TRBV5-4
J gene: TRBJ1-2
D gene: .
CDR3 DNA: TGTGCCAGCAGCTCTAAGACAGGCCCCTATGGCTACACCTTC
CDR3 protein: CASSSKTGPYGYTF

clone size: .
V gene: TRBV5-1
J gene: TRBJ2-2
D gene: .
CDR3 DNA: TGCGCCAGCAGCTTGGAGGCCAGGGGGGACACCGGGGAGCTGTTTTTT
CDR3 protein: CASSLEARGDTGELFF

clone size: many
V gene: TRBV9
J gene: TRBJ2-7
D gene: .
CDR3 DNA: TGTGCCAGCAGCGGCCAGACCTACGAGCAGTACTTC
CDR3 protein: CASSGQTYEQYF

clone size: .
V gene: TRBV6-5
J gene: TRBJ1-4
D gene: TRBD1
CDR3 DNA: TGTGCCAGCAGAGTGGACAGGGGAGGAAAGGAAAAACTGTTTTTT
CDR3 protein: CASRVDRGGKEKLFF

clone size: .
V gene: TRBV6-1
J gene: TRBJ2-7
D gene: TRBD1
CDR3 DNA: TGTGCCAGCAGCCTCGGGACAGGGACAAACGAGCAGTACTTC
CDR3 protein: CASSLGTGTNEQYF

clone size: .
V gene: TRBV5-4
J gene: TRBJ1-6
D gene: .
CDR3 DNA: TGTGCCAGCAGCTTGAACAGGGATGTGGATAATTCACCCCTCCACTTT
CDR3 protein: CASSLNRDVDNSPLHF

clone size: .
V gene: TRBV6-6
J gene: TRBJ2-2
D gene: .
CDR3 DNA: TGTGCCAGCAGCCGTAGAATCTCAACCACCGGGGAGCTGTTTTTT
CDR3 protein: CASSRRISTTGELFF

clone size: .
V gene: TRBV9
J gene: TRBJ2-3
D gene: TRBD2
CDR3 DNA: TGTGCCAGCACCCCGCGGGGGTCAGATACGCAGTATTTT
CDR3 protein: CASTPRGSDTQYF

clone size: .
V gene: TRBV6-4
J gene: TRBJ2-2
D gene: .
CDR3 DNA: TGTGCCAGCAGTGACTGGTATGTCACTAAGACCGGGGAGCTGTTTTTT
CDR3 protein: CASSDWYVTKTGELFF

clone size: .
V gene: TRBV11-2
J gene: TRBJ2-7
D gene: TRBD1
CDR3 DNA: TGTGCCAGCAGCATAGAGACAGGGACAATCTCCTACGAGCAGTACTTC
CDR3 protein: CASSIETGTISYEQYF

clone size: once
V gene: TRBV5-5
J gene: TRBJ2-7
D gene: TRBD2
CDR3 DNA: TGTGCCAGCAGCTTCTCGAGCGGGGGAGGGTCCTACGAGCAGTACTTC
CDR3 protein: CASSFSSGGGSYEQYF

clone size: once
V gene: TRBV7-9
J gene: TRBJ2-7
D gene: .
CDR3 DNA: TGTGCCAGCAGCTCTGTCCCTATCGAGGAGCAGTACTTC
CDR3 protein: CASSSVPIEEQYF

clone size: .
V gene: TRBV27
J gene: TRBJ2-2
D gene: .
CDR3 DNA: TGTGCCAGCAGACCCGGAGGGGCCGGGGAGCTGTTTTTT
CDR3 protein: CASRPGGAGELFF

clone size: .
V gene: TRBV6-6
J gene: TRBJ2-3
D gene: TRBD2
CDR3 DNA: TGTGCCGCTCTGAAAGGGACTAGCGGGGTGGGAGATACGCAGTATTTT
CDR3 protein: CAALKGTSGVGDTQYF

clone size: .
V gene: TRBV9
J gene: TRBJ1-6
D gene: .
CDR3 DNA: TGTGCCAGCAGCGGAGACTATAATTCACCCCTCCACTTT
CDR3 protein: CASSGDYNSPLHF

clone size: .
V gene: TRBV27
J gene: TRBJ2-7
D gene: TRBD1
CDR3 DNA: TGTGCCAGCGGTTACAGGGGCCGGCAAGGATACGAGCAGTACTTC
CDR3 protein: CASGYRGRQGYEQYF

clone size: .
V gene: TRBV7-9
J gene: TRBJ2-7
D gene: TRBD1
CDR3 DNA: TGTGCCAGCAGCCGGGACAGGGACGAGCAGTACTTC
CDR3 protein: CASSRDRDEQYF

clone size: .
V gene: TRBV5-1
J gene: TRBJ2-1
D gene: .
CDR3 DNA: TGCGCCAGCAGTCCTCCCTGGAGGGGCGGTGAGCAGTTCTTC
CDR3 protein: CASSPPWRGGEQFF

clone size: .
V gene: TRBV13
J gene: TRBJ1-5
D gene: .
CDR3 DNA: TGTGCCAGCAGCCTCCGGGAGAGCCCAAATCAGCCCCAGCATTTT
CDR3 protein: CASSLRESPNQPQHF

clone size: .
V gene: TRBV2
J gene: TRBJ1-6
D gene: .
CDR3 DNA: TGTGCCAGCAGTGAAGCGCTTCCGGGGAGCTCCTATAATTCACCCCTCCACTTT
CDR3 protein: CASSEALPGSSYNSPLHF

clone size: .
V gene: TRBV15
J gene: TRBJ2-1
D gene: .
CDR3 DNA: TGTGCCACCAGCAGAGCGCAACAGAGCTCCTACAATGAGCAGTTCTTC
CDR3 protein: CATSRAQQSSYNEQFF

clone size: .
V gene: TRBV5-1
J gene: TRBJ1-1
D gene: .
CDR3 DNA: TGCGCCAGCAGCTTGGGGGGGCAGAGTGCTTTCTTT
CDR3 protein: CASSLGGQSAFF

clone size: once
V gene: TRBV29-1
J gene: TRBJ2-7
D gene: .
CDR3 DNA: TGCAGCGCCTCCACCGGGAACCTCTACGAGCAGTACTTC
CDR3 protein: CSASTGNLYEQYF

clone size: .
V gene: TRBV7-2
J gene: TRBJ2-1
D gene: TRBD1
CDR3 DNA: TGTGCCAGCAGCTTTGGACAGGGCTCCTACAATGAGCAGTTCTTC
CDR3 protein: CASSFGQGSYNEQFF

clone size: .
V gene: TRBV11-2
J gene: TRBJ2-5
D gene: TRBD2
CDR3 DNA: TGTGCCAGCAGTCGAGGACTAGCGGATCAAGAGACCCAGTACTTC
CDR3 protein: CASSRGLADQETQYF

clone size: .
V gene: TRBV6-1
J gene: TRBJ2-3
D gene: .
CDR3 DNA: TGTGCCAGCAGTGTTGGACTCGTCTACGCAGATACGCAGTATTTT
CDR3 protein: CASSVGLVYADTQYF

clone size: once
V gene: TRBV6-5
J gene: TRBJ2-7
D gene: TRBD1
CDR3 DNA: TGTGCCAGCTCGGACAGGGCTTCCTCCTACGAGCAGTACTTC
CDR3 protein: CASSDRASSYEQYF

clone size: .
V gene: TRBV4-1
J gene: TRBJ1-2
D gene: TRBD1
CDR3 DNA: TGCGCCAGCAGCCAACGGACAGGGAACTATGGCTACACCTTC
CDR3 protein: CASSQRTGNYGYTF

clone size: .
V gene: TRBV28
J gene: TRBJ1-2
D gene: TRBD1
CDR3 DNA: TGTGCCAGCAGCGGGACAGGGGAACACTATGGCTACACCTTC
CDR3 protein: CASSGTGEHYGYTF

clone size: .
V gene: TRBV7-9
J gene: TRBJ1-6
D gene: .
CDR3 DNA: TGTGCCAGCACTACAATGGGCTTGAGTTCACCCCTCCACTTT
CDR3 protein: CASTTMGLSSPLHF

clone size: .
V gene: TRBV11-2
J gene: TRBJ2-3
D gene: TRBD2
CDR3 DNA: TGTGCCAGCAGCTCCTATTTGCGGGGGGTACCAGATACGCAGTATTTT
CDR3 protein: CASSSYLRGVPDTQYF